This is a list of T cell receptor beta chains from one sample in a study of TIL therapy for anti-PD-1-resistant metastatic lung cancer. Only in-frame clones appear in the TCRdb table, and some are missing; sequencing was by immunoSEQ multiplex PCR. Of roughly 50,000 clones in the sample, less than 75% were seen once. The sample in question was tumor tissue, obtained at baseline. These receptors were obtained from a person between 30 and 79 years old with non-small cell lung cancer. Both conserved end residues are part of each CDR3. The D gene is left open where the match is weak. Rows may omit the clone size; those that give it use once, few, many or a size class.

TRBJ2-5	-	TRBV5-6	-	CASSLGQGVGQETQYF	TGTGCCAGCAGCTTGGGGCAGGGAGTGGGGCAAGAGACCCAGTACTTC
TRBJ1-2	-	TRBV5-4	-	CASSQDSVSNYGYTF	TGTGCCAGCAGTCAGGACAGCGTTTCTAACTATGGCTACACCTTC
TRBJ2-7	TRBD2	TRBV11-3	-	CASSSSGLDEQYF	TGTGCCAGCAGCTCCTCGGGACTAGACGAGCAGTACTTC
TRBJ2-7	-	TRBV28	-	CASRANGRPNSYEQYF	TGTGCCAGCCGCGCTAACGGCAGGCCCAACTCCTACGAGCAGTACTTC
TRBJ2-7	-	TRBV4-1	-	CASSQGGIPYEQYF	TGCGCCAGCAGCCAAGGAGGTATTCCCTACGAGCAGTACTTC
TRBJ2-2	-	TRBV4-1	-	CASSQLAGEYGELFF	TGCGCCAGCAGCCAATTGGCAGGGGAGTACGGGGAGCTGTTTTTT
TRBJ1-2	TRBD1	TRBV7-8	-	CASSLRTGGGYTF	TGTGCCAGCAGCTTAAGGACAGGGGGTGGCTACACCTTC
TRBJ2-1	-	TRBV11-3	-	CASSPLPRGTPLF	TGTGCCAGCAGCCCTCTCCCGCGGGGCACCCCCCTCTTC
TRBJ1-4	-	TRBV6-1	once	CASSDRGGRRELFF	TGTGCCAGCAGTGACCGAGGGGGACGACGGGAACTGTTTTTT
TRBJ1-2	TRBD1	TRBV6-1	few	CASSVSGGQNYGYTF	TGTGCCAGCAGTGTCTCAGGGGGACAGAACTATGGCTACACCTTC
TRBJ1-2	-	TRBV15	-	CATSRDRGYYGYTF	TGTGCCACCAGCAGAGATAGGGGTTACTATGGCTACACCTTC
TRBJ1-2	-	TRBV10-3	-	CATIHSVGHYGYTF	TGTGCCACCATACACTCAGTGGGCCACTATGGCTACACCTTC
TRBJ2-2	-	TRBV18	many	CASSPNGGRSGELFF	TGTGCCAGCTCACCGAACGGGGGTCGTTCCGGGGAGCTGTTTTTT
TRBJ2-7	-	TRBV5-1	-	CASSLVDGSAYEQYF	TGCGCCAGCAGCTTGGTGGACGGGTCGGCCTACGAGCAGTACTTC
TRBJ1-1	-	TRBV6-5	-	CASSEMNTEAFF	TGTGCCAGCAGCGAAATGAACACTGAAGCTTTCTTT
TRBJ2-1	-	TRBV27	-	CASSRQDGISYNEQFF	TGTGCCAGCAGTCGCCAGGACGGCATATCCTACAATGAGCAGTTCTTC
TRBJ1-1	-	TRBV27	-	CASSVGQSEAFF	TGTGCCAGCAGTGTTGGACAAAGTGAAGCTTTCTTT
TRBJ2-5	-	TRBV7-9	-	CASSLSSFETQYF	TGTGCCAGCAGCTTAAGTAGCTTTGAGACCCAGTACTTC
TRBJ2-3	-	TRBV30	-	CAWAGGNADTQYF	TGTGCCTGGGCCGGAGGAAACGCAGATACGCAGTATTTT
TRBJ1-6	-	TRBV7-7	-	CASSLKIGNSPLHF	TGTGCTAGCAGCTTAAAAATCGGGAATTCACCCCTCCACTTT
TRBJ2-7	TRBD1	TRBV10-3	-	CAISESTGGYEQYF	TGTGCCATCAGTGAGTCGACAGGGGGATACGAGCAGTACTTC
TRBJ2-2	TRBD2	TRBV2	-	CASSGLAGGVGGTGELFF	TGTGCCAGCAGTGGACTAGCAGGCGGGGTAGGAGGAACCGGGGAGCTATTTTTT
TRBJ1-2	-	TRBV4-3	-	CASSQDEGRSNYGYTF	TGCGCCAGCAGCCAAGATGAGGGCAGATCTAACTATGGCTACACCTTC
TRBJ2-5	TRBD2	TRBV7-3	-	CASSLLAGGQETQYF	TGTGCCAGCAGCTTACTAGCGGGGGGTCAAGAGACCCAGTACTTC
TRBJ2-7	-	TRBV18	-	CASSPGSDKAYEQYF	TGTGCCAGCTCACCCGGGTCCGACAAAGCCTACGAGCAGTACTTC
TRBJ2-5	TRBD2	TRBV7-6	once	CASSLAGGGQETQYF	TGTGCCAGCAGCTTAGCGGGGGGGGGCCAAGAGACCCAGTACTTC
TRBJ2-7	-	TRBV6-5	-	CASSTTRMEQYF	TGTGCCAGCAGTACCACTAGAATGGAGCAGTACTTC
TRBJ1-1	-	TRBV6-5	-	CASSYSNRVNTEAFF	TGTGCCAGCAGTTACTCTAACAGAGTGAACACTGAAGCTTTCTTT
TRBJ1-5	-	TRBV30	few	CAWRSQLNQPQHF	TGTGCCTGGAGGTCGCAGCTCAATCAGCCCCAGCATTTT
TRBJ2-1	-	TRBV11-3	-	CASSPKGRLEQFF	TGTGCCAGCAGCCCCAAGGGGAGGCTTGAGCAGTTCTTC
TRBJ2-3	-	TRBV7-6	-	CASSPSGDTQYF	TGTGCCAGCAGCCCAAGCGGGGATACGCAGTATTTT
TRBJ1-4	-	TRBV5-4	-	CASSLAGTLATNEKLFF	TGTGCCAGCAGCTTGGCGGGGACACTTGCAACTAATGAAAAACTGTTTTTT
TRBJ2-3	TRBD2	TRBV4-2	-	CASSQSPTSRGTDTQYF	TGTGCCAGCAGCCAATCTCCGACTAGCAGGGGCACAGATACGCAGTATTTT
TRBJ2-3	TRBD2	TRBV11-3	-	CASSSAGEDTDTQYF	TGTGCCAGCAGCTCAGCGGGGGAGGACACAGATACGCAGTATTTT
TRBJ2-3	TRBD2	TRBV2	-	CASGAGESDTQYF	TGTGCCAGCGGAGCGGGAGAGTCAGATACGCAGTATTTT
TRBJ2-2	TRBD1	TRBV30	-	CAWRGGGANTGELFF	TGTGCCTGGAGAGGGGGCGGCGCGAACACCGGGGAGCTGTTTTTT
TRBJ1-5	-	TRBV19	-	CASRTSRELSNQPQHF	TGTGCCAGTAGAACCTCCCGGGAGCTTAGCAATCAGCCCCAGCATTTT
TRBJ2-1	TRBD2	TRBV6-4	-	CASSDSSGRASYNEQFF	TGTGCCAGCAGTGACTCCAGCGGGAGGGCCTCCTACAATGAGCAGTTCTTC
TRBJ2-4	TRBD1	TRBV19	-	CASSVQGTDIQYF	TGTGCCAGTAGTGTACAGGGGACGGACATTCAGTACTTC
TRBJ2-7	-	TRBV28	-	CATGGIGYEQYF	TGTGCCACCGGGGGCATCGGCTACGAGCAGTACTTC
TRBJ1-2	-	TRBV4-1	-	CASSQMGPYGYTF	TGCGCCAGCAGCCAAATGGGACCTTATGGCTACACCTTC
TRBJ2-1	-	TRBV6-1	few	CASGLRSSYNEQFF	TGTGCCAGCGGACTGCGAAGCTCCTACAATGAGCAGTTCTTC
TRBJ1-1	-	TRBV7-9	-	CASSPGSAEAFF	TGTGCCAGCAGCCCAGGGTCCGCTGAAGCTTTCTTT
TRBJ2-7	TRBD2	TRBV5-1	-	CASRAGLAGVEQYF	TGCGCCAGCAGAGCGGGACTAGCGGGAGTCGAGCAGTACTTC
TRBJ2-3	TRBD2	TRBV6-6	-	CASSYSGGAGDTQYF	TGTGCCAGCAGTTATAGCGGGGGGGCGGGAGATACGCAGTATTTT
TRBJ2-1	TRBD2	TRBV18	few	CASSSWTSGGVVGEQFF	TGTGCCAGCTCGTCTTGGACTAGCGGGGGGGTTGTCGGTGAGCAGTTCTTC
TRBJ2-3	-	TRBV30	-	CAWSPPGRRPRDTDTQYF	TGTGCCTGGAGTCCTCCGGGGCGTAGACCCAGGGATACAGATACGCAGTATTTT